Shown below are 20 T cell receptor beta chains from a single sample sequenced in a study of tumor-infiltrating lymphocytes in primary liver carcinoma. They got blood RNA out of unsorted whole blood and also pulled out germline DNA. Synthesis of TCR beta cDNA was carried out from 500 ng total RNA with a constant-region primer. What produced the TCR beta libraries was three nested multiplex PCR rounds using slightly modified ARM-PCR. TRBV1-TRBV30 forward and Cbeta reverse primers drove the first two roughly 10-cycle rounds. Via MiXCR, TCRdb re-called the multiplex PCR reads, giving one row per CDR3 protein. This table has about 350,000 distinct CDR3 sequences, 65% appearing once. Material for sequencing was peripheral blood. Receptor source: a man aged 35-49 years with primary liver carcinoma and hepatitis B virus infection.

The table lists this clonotype with a count of one. A much larger clone differs from this one at a single base, so this may be a read error. V is TRBV12-3 or TRBV12-4 and J is TRBJ1-1; no clear D gene. The CDR3 is 15 residues long. Trimming left V 5 bases short and J 0 bases short, with 13 bases between. The CDR3 loop is CASSGRKIMNTEAFF. CDR3 coding DNA: TGTGCCAGCAGTGGGAGGAAAATCATGAACACTGAAGCTTTCTTT.

As concerns this clonotype: Just one base apart from a much larger clone, this may be a read error. The chain uses TRBV4-1 and TRBJ2-4; TRBD1 matches 7 bases. This CDR3 is 14 amino acids long. Germline V gene data show CDR1 as MGHRA and CDR2 as YSYEKL. With 4 bases clipped from V and 5 bases from J, the junction kept 5 bases outside the gene matches. In DNA, the CDR3 is TGCGCCAGCAGCCGACAGGGCCTCGAAAACATTCAGTACTTC. Translating gives CASSRQGLENIQYF.

A note on this clonotype: One end of the junction does not line up with germline, which may come from a read error. The chain uses TRBV10-3 and TRBJ2-2; D might be TRBD1 or TRBD2, each matching 5 bases. Germline values: CDR1 ENHRY, CDR2 SYGVKD. The CDR3 sequence is 13 residues long. The CDR3 DNA reads as TGTGCCATCAACGGGGCGAACACTGGGGAGCTGTTTTTT. Its protein product is CAINGANTGELFF.

Of note for this clonotype: The CDR3 does not end in the conserved phenylalanine or tryptophan, so this is likely a read error. This chain connects TRBV11-2 to TRBJ1-5, with D uncertain. The CDR3 has 14 residues. From germline, CDR1 is SGHAT and CDR2 FQNNGV. Here the CDR3 DNA reads TGTGCCAGCAGCTTCACCGGAGGGAATCAGCCACAGCATCTT. Its protein is CASSFTGGNQPQHL.

Points on this clonotype: Given a much more abundant clone one base away, this may be a read error. This chain joins TRBV6-1 and TRBJ2-4; 8 bases are a match to TRBD1. This CDR3 contains 15 residues. After removal of 6 bases from V and 3 bases from J, the junction contained 7 bases not matched to a gene. CDR1 MNHNS and CDR2 SASEGT come from the germline V gene. CDR3 coding DNA: TGTGCCAGCAGAACTGGACAGGGCTGCAAAAACATTCAGTACTTC. Translating it yields CASRTGQGCKNIQYF.

This clonotype has a single count. This sequence joins TRBV6-5 and TRBJ2-5, with 7 bases matching TRBD2. The CDR3 is made up of 16 amino acids. The germline CDR1 and CDR2 sequences are MNHEY and SVGAGI. Trimming removed 4 bases from V and 8 bases from J; junction bases left unmatched: 16. CDR3 loop: CASSSASGPPMGTQYF. As DNA, the CDR3 is TGTGCCAGCAGTTCAGCTAGCGGCCCCCCCATGGGAACCCAGTACTTC.

This clonotype has a handful of counts. The genes are TRBV5-1 and TRBJ2-7; 7 nucleotides align to TRBD1. The CDR3 extends over 12 amino acids. In germline, CDR1 is SGHRS, CDR2 YFSETQ. The V and J ends lost 5 bases and 7 bases, in that order; junction bases with no gene match: 6. The CDR3 sequence is CASSTQGQEQYF. As DNA, the CDR3 is TGCGCCAGCAGTACACAGGGGCAAGAGCAGTACTTC.

This clonotype is classed as medium-sized. The chain carries TRBV11-2 and TRBJ2-7; D possibly corresponds to TRBD2 (6 bases). This CDR3 is 14 amino acids long. V dropped 2 bases and J dropped 4 bases, with 12 bases sitting between them. In germline, CDR1 is SGHAT, CDR2 FQNNGV. The CDR3 loop is CASSLRLGDYEQYF. The DNA of the CDR3 is TGTGCCAGCAGCTTAAGACTAGGGGATTACGAGCAGTACTTC. The full variable domain, its missing parts supplied by reference TRBV11-2 and TRBJ2-7, is EAGVAQSPRYKIIEKRQSVAFWCNPISGHATLYWYQQILGQGPKLLIQFQNNGVVDDSQLPKDRFSAERLKGVDSTLKIQPAKLEDSAVYLCASSLRLGDYEQYFGPGTRLTVT.

V and J are TRBV6-2 or TRBV6-3 and TRBJ2-7; possibly TRBD1 for D (5 bases). Germline loops: CDR1 MNHEY, CDR2 SVGEGT. Deletions cut 6 bases from V and 9 bases from J, with 21 bases between. The CDR3 has 14 amino acids. The DNA of the CDR3 is TGTGCCAGCAGCCCTACAAGGGGTCGCATCGGGCAGTACTTC. Amino acid sequence: CASSPTRGRIGQYF.

As concerns this clonotype: A read error may explain this, as a much larger clone is one base away. The rearrangement uses TRBV12-3 or TRBV12-4 and TRBJ1-1, with 10 bases lining up with TRBD1. This CDR3 spans 17 amino acids. As DNA, the CDR3 is TGTGCCGGCAGCTCTGACAGGGGGCTTAGTTTGAACACTGAAGCTTTCTTT. Residues: CAGSSDRGLSLNTEAFF.

Regarding this clonotype: Given a much more abundant clone one base away, this may be a read error. Because the CDR3 is missing its conserved closing phenylalanine or tryptophan, this is likely a read error. The chain joins TRBV6-5 to TRBJ2-1; possibly TRBD2 for D (7 bases). V lost 8 bases and J lost 2, with 13 bases in between. This CDR3 has 14 residues. Germline V CDR1 and CDR2: MNHEY, SVGAGI. DNA of the CDR3: TGTGCCAGCGTAGGGGGGGCTCCCTACAATGAGCAGTTCATC. Protein product: CASVGGAPYNEQFI.

In regard to this clonotype: A read error is possible here, since a much larger clone lies one base away. This rearrangement joins TRBV5-6 to TRBJ1-5; D not resolved. The CDR3 sequence is 12 residues long. The V gene lost 4 bases and the J gene lost 6 bases, with 8 bases spanning the gap. The germline V gene encodes CDR1 SGHDT and CDR2 YYEEEE. This CDR3 is CASSLRCQPQHF. DNA of the CDR3: TGTGCCAGCAGCCTCCGATGTCAGCCCCAGCATTTT. Full variable domain (remainder filled in from reference TRBV5-6 and TRBJ1-5): DAGVTQSPTHLIKTRGQQVTLRCSPKSGHDTVSWYQQALGQGPQFIFQYYEEEERQRGNFPDRFSGHQFPNYSSELNVNALLLGDSALYLCASSLRCQPQHFGDGTRLSIL.

On this clonotype: Sequence at one end of the junction differs from germline and may be a read error. V and J are TRBV11-2 and TRBJ2-7, with D unresolved. The J call is doubtful: the DNA matches TRBJ2-1 better. Germline CDR1 and CDR2: SGHAT and FQNNGV. The CDR3 is 12 residues long. The CDR3 region is CAGSLGPYEQFF. In DNA, the CDR3 is TGTGCCGGCAGCTTAGGACCCTACGAGCAGTTCTTC.

With respect to this clonotype: Possible read error: a much larger clone is one base away. The CDR3 bases are TGTGCCAACAGTTCGGGACTAGCTAGGGGTGAGCAGTTCTTC. Residues: CANSSGLARGEQFF. This chain uses TRBV12-3 or TRBV12-4 with TRBJ2-1, with 9 bases fitting TRBD2. This CDR3 is 14 amino acids long.

Comment on this clonotype: The junction shows a germline mismatch at one end, possibly a read error. The chain uses TRBV6-4 and TRBJ2-2; 10 bases line up with TRBD1. From germline, CDR1 is MRHNA and CDR2 SNTAGT. The CDR3 covers 18 residues. The CDR3 region has the DNA TGTGCCAGCTCCGCCCGGACAGGGGGATACGAGGGCACCGGGAAGCTGTTTTTT. Its protein is CASSARTGGYEGTGKLFF.

The table lists this clonotype with many counts. The V call is TRBV6-1, the J call TRBJ1-2; TRBD1 aligns across 11 bases. V trimming: 6 bases; J trimming: 5 bases; junction bases outside the gene matches: 2. Germline V CDR1 and CDR2: MNHNS, SASEGT. The CDR3 sequence is 13 residues long. CDR3 bases: TGTGCCAGCAGGAGGGACAGGGGGTATGGCTACACCTTC. It is translated as CASRRDRGYGYTF.

As to this clonotype: This may come from a read error, since a much larger clone is one base off. V usage is TRBV5-6 and J usage is TRBJ1-6; D gene uncertain. Germline values: CDR1 SGHDT, CDR2 YYEEEE. The CDR3 extends over 12 amino acids. Trimming pared 1 base from V and 14 bases from J, leaving 10 bases between. CDR3: CASSLTGSSLHF. The CDR3 DNA follows: TGTGCCAGCAGCTTGACGGGGTCATCCCTCCACTTT.

CDR3: CASSFDRQSSYNEQFF. As DNA, the CDR3 is TGTGCCAGCAGCTTTGATAGGCAGAGCTCCTACAATGAGCAGTTCTTC. The J gene is TRBJ2-1, the V gene TRBV7-9; D is unclear. V gave up 3 bases and J gave up 0 bases, with 12 bases separating them. The germline V gene has CDR1 SEHNR and CDR2 FQNEAQ (reference sequence). This CDR3 spans 16 amino acids.

In its sample, this clonotype was seen many times. The chain recombines TRBV4-2 with TRBJ1-1; D is unresolved. The V end lost 0 bases, the J end lost 1 base, and 9 bases lay between the germline ends. Germline CDR1 LGHNA, CDR2 YNFKEQ. The CDR3 is 15 amino acids. As DNA, the CDR3 is TGTGCCAGCAGCCAAGATCGGGTTCGGAACACTGAAGCTTTCTTT. Translated, it gives CASSQDRVRNTEAFF.

In its sample, this clonotype was seen a few times. The conserved phenylalanine or tryptophan is not found at the CDR3 terminus, so this likely reflects a read error. The chain has TRBV12-3 or TRBV12-4 and TRBJ1-5; D possibly corresponds to TRBD1 (5 bases). The CDR3 is made up of 16 amino acids. V lost 6 bases to trimming and J lost 0 bases, with 15 bases between them. CDR3 DNA: TGTGCCAGCAGCCCCGTGGGGGGGATTAGCAATCAGCCCCAGCATTCT. This codes for CASSPVGGISNQPQHS.